This TCR beta chain came from a study of beta chain features in type 1 diabetes listed by TCRdb under 2018. For the wider study: No differences in mean age, gender distribution, total cell number or subset yield were found between patients and healthy donors. The study compared the TCRB repertoires of sorted circulating CD4+ T cell subsets in recently diagnosed type 1 diabetes patients with those in matched healthy donors. Regulatory and stem cell-like memory subsets were isolated from only 8 patients and roughly eight healthy donors, whereas naive and central memory subsets came from all 28 donors. A total of 107,917,701 sorted cells were examined across all samples, and a strong correlation was observed between cell number per subset and RNA yield.

The investigation overall reported the following: At VDJ recombination sites, type 1 diabetes patients had fewer insertions and more deleted nucleotides, which implies abnormalities in thymic rearrangement. Because cDNA was sequenced instead of genomic DNA, activated cells with high expression could be over-represented, although the groups did not differ in activation or CD3 levels. A moderate but significant shortening of TCRB CDR3 length was observed in type 1 diabetes patients in all four CD4+ subsets. Shorter templates might have been favored by PCR, but patient and control samples were amplified and corrected together, so both groups would have been affected equally by any skew. Because the HLA sub-analyses included only small numbers of individuals, any influence of HLA type on TCRB rearrangement was left unresolved. Naive, central memory and regulatory TCRB repertoires appeared to be more similar among patients than among healthy donors.

All of the isolated RNA was reverse transcribed with the High Capacity cDNA Reverse Transcription Kit, so expressed TCRB transcripts were sequenced. Deep immunoSEQ sequencing was applied to naive, central memory and regulatory T cell samples, giving an average of roughly 3.5 million total reads per sample. Sorted cells were lysed in RLT buffer, and RNA was extracted using DNase-treated RNeasy Micro or Mini kits according to cell number. Each cell subset was processed on its own to prevent cross-contamination, while patient and healthy donor samples were processed together. Using the immunoSEQ multiplex PCR, TCRB sequences were amplified from cDNA into 87-bp fragments spanning the CDR3 region. Sequencing of the amplicons was done on the Illumina HiSeq platform. Per the authors' processing: Synthetic template baselines were used to correct PCR bias computationally, reads within Hamming distance 2 were collapsed together, and singletons that could not be merged were discarded. By aligning reads against IMGT, V, D and J genes, CDR3 length, and insertions or deletions at six rearrangement sites were assigned. Within each subset, clonotype counts were normalized to the number of sorted cells before true diversity and Gini coefficients were calculated with the tcR R package. The overlap coefficient, calculated on TCRB nucleotide sequences, was used to quantify repertoire sharing. TCRdb took over this immuneACCESS table, retaining in-frame rearrangements with V and J assigned. Such tables are incomplete; in checked studies, under half of the missing clones stem from an unresolved V gene, and the remainder is unexplained. D and trimming were read from the DNA, whereas the V and J calls and clone size are those reported in that table. The sample includes over 150,000 clones, with 7.8% observed a single time. Of the sample, 0.94% falls within the top ten clones.

On this clone: The clone's antigen remains unknown. No qualities accompany the bases; no much larger clone lies one base away.

Each donor gave one peripheral blood draw, averaging approximately 110 mL, which was collected into heparinised tubes. Using a panel that included CD45RO, CCR7, CD25, CD127, CD95 and CD27, naive, central memory, regulatory and stem cell-like memory CD4+ T cells were sorted on a BD FACSAria II. Every sorted population had a purity above 95%. PBMCs were isolated immediately by Lymphoprep density gradient centrifugation and stained directly without culture. To minimize batch effects, samples were stained and sorted in pairs, one healthy donor with one patient per experiment. Sequenced sample: central memory CD4+ T cells from blood. This clonotype was obtained from a woman aged 40-49 years with type 1 diabetes.

The DNA sequence is given as TGCGCCAGCAGCCCCGTAGCGGGAACCCACCAAGAGACCCAGTACTTC. This is translated as CASSPVAGTHQETQYF. This receptor chain uses TRBV4-1 and TRBJ2-5; 8 bases in the middle match TRBD2. The germline V gene specifies MGHRA as CDR1 and YSYEKL as CDR2. For this chain, trimming is 4 bases at the V end and 0 bases at the J end, and the number of junction bases without a gene match is 7. Taken from cysteine to phenylalanine, the CDR3 has 16 residues. Of all the DNA, just the CDR3 is kept, 48 bases in frame from base 1.